A single sample gave rise to the 16 T cell receptor beta chains below, sequenced in a study of early T cells in non-severe SARS-CoV-2 infection. Via MiXCR, TCRdb re-called the 5' RACE reads, giving one row per CDR3 protein. The sample lists about 77,000 distinct CDR3 sequences, 9% to 15% occurring once. Sequencing used whole blood, obtained at baseline. These receptors were obtained from an adult who was a healthcare worker with PCR-confirmed SARS-CoV-2 infection or an uninfected control (not recorded which). The donor label of this sample is uncertain.

This sequence joins TRBV7-2 and TRBJ1-1, with 7 bases that match TRBD1. Germline V gives CDR1 SGHTA, CDR2 FQGNSA. The V segment lost 4 bases and the J segment 0 bases; nucleotides outside the gene matches: 8. The CDR3 contains 16 residues. CDR3 region: CASSSRQGLMNTEAFF. DNA of the CDR3: TGTGCCAGCAGCTCACGACAGGGCCTTATGAACACTGAAGCTTTCTTT.

The chain carries TRBV4-1 and TRBJ2-7; 7 bases fit TRBD1. J was trimmed by 5 bases and V by 4 bases; bases with no gene match: 11. The CDR3 length is 15 residues. Germline CDR1 is MGHRA and CDR2 is YSYEKL. The CDR3 DNA sequence: TGCGCCAGCAGCCTTGGGGACAGACCTTCGGACGAGCAGTACTTC. Encoded protein: CASSLGDRPSDEQYF.

This clonotype was recorded at least ten times. V and J are TRBV7-2 and TRBJ2-1, with D maybe TRBD1 (5 bases). The CDR3 totals 13 residues. V was clipped by 4 bases and J by 10 bases, with 14 bases between them. The germline gives CDR1 SGHTA, CDR2 FQGNSA. CDR3 DNA sequence: TGTGCCAGCAGCTCTAATAGGGGTGGCGAGCAGTTCTTC. It yields the protein CASSSNRGGEQFF. The full variable domain, rest sourced from reference TRBV7-2 and TRBJ2-1, is GAGVSQSPSNKVTEKGKDVELRCDPISGHTALYWYRQSLGQGLEFLIYFQGNSAPDKSGLPSDRFSAERTGGSVSTLTIQRTQQEDSAVYLCASSSNRGGEQFFGPGTRLTVL.

This clonotype has more than one count but fewer than ten. This sequence joins TRBV3-1 and TRBJ2-4; the D gene is possibly TRBD1 (6 bases). CDR3 length: 15 residues. CDR1 is LGHDT, CDR2 YNNKEL, per germline (reference sequence). V dropped 6 bases and J dropped 3 bases, with 15 bases sitting between them. CDR3 in DNA: TGTGCCAGCAGACAAAGGGGGAGTGGCAAAAACATTCAGTACTTC. Its translation is CASRQRGSGKNIQYF.

This clonotype was observed a handful of times. The chain joins TRBV6-5 to TRBJ1-2; TRBD1 matches 8 bases. Trimming cost V 6 bases and J 5 bases; bases outside gene matches: 11. CDR3 length: 15 residues. In germline, CDR1 is MNHEY, CDR2 SVGAGI. CDR3 DNA sequence: TGTGCCAGCAGCCCGAACTGGGGACAGGCGTATGGCTACACCTTC. Translation: CASSPNWGQAYGYTF.

J is TRBJ1-2 and V is TRBV18, with a tentative D call TRBD1 (6 bases). This CDR3 region has 15 residues. CDR1 is KGHSH, CDR2 LQKENI, per germline. V was shortened by 3 bases and J by 1 base, with 12 bases between the two germline ends. The CDR3: CASSPRTEVNYGYTF. CDR3 coding DNA: TGTGCCAGCTCACCCCGGACAGAGGTTAACTATGGCTACACCTTC.

This chain connects TRBV9 to TRBJ2-2, with D perhaps TRBD1 or TRBD2 (5 bases each). Germline V gene sequence: CDR1 SGDLS, CDR2 YYNGEE. The CDR3 contains 14 residues. Trimming cost V 4 bases and J 7 bases, with 14 bases left between them. The CDR3 sequence: CASSPRDGSGELFF. The DNA of the CDR3 is TGTGCCAGCAGCCCCCGGGACGGCAGCGGGGAGCTGTTTTTT.

This clonotype showed up many times. The genes are TRBV10-2 and TRBJ1-2; D call uncertain. The germline V and J ends were trimmed by 2 bases and 2 bases, with 9 bases remaining between them. The germline V gene has CDR1 WSHSY and CDR2 SAAADI. This CDR3 comprises 14 residues. CDR3 region: CASSEGKANYGYTF. CDR3 nucleotides: TGCGCCAGCAGTGAGGGAAAGGCCAACTATGGCTACACCTTC.

This clonotype was seen only a few times. This chain joins TRBV20-1 and TRBJ2-7; 11 bases line up with TRBD2. From germline, CDR1 is DFQATT and CDR2 SNEGSKA (reference sequence). The CDR3 loop spans 16 amino acids. With 5 bases clipped from V and 1 base from J, the junction kept 10 bases outside the gene matches. The CDR3 reads CSARTKTSGISYEQYF. In DNA, the CDR3 is TGCAGTGCTCGTACCAAGACTAGCGGGATTTCCTACGAGCAGTACTTC.

This clonotype was observed a handful of times. V is TRBV10-1 and J is TRBJ2-1, with a weak D call TRBD2 (6 bases). This CDR3 has 13 residues. Per germline, CDR1 WNHNN and CDR2 SYGVQD (reference sequence). V was clipped by 3 bases and J by 10 bases, with 13 bases between them. The CDR3 region has the DNA TGCGCCAGCAGTGAAGGGGCGACTAGGGAGCAGTTCTTC. This codes for CASSEGATREQFF.

This clonotype was detected only a few times. The rearrangement uses TRBV5-6 and TRBJ2-3; possible D gene TRBD1, 5 bases. V shed 2 bases and J shed 2 bases, with 9 bases lying between them. The CDR3 is 14 amino acids. Germline loops: CDR1 SGHDT, CDR2 YYEEEE. For the CDR3, the DNA is TGTGCCAGCAGCTTTCCAGGGTTCACAGATACGCAGTATTTT. Protein product: CASSFPGFTDTQYF.

This clonotype was seen at least ten times. This rearrangement joins TRBV2 to TRBJ1-4, with a tentative D call TRBD1 (6 bases). Germline loops: CDR1 SNHLY, CDR2 FYNNEI. The CDR3 loop spans 14 amino acids. The ends were cut back, 4 bases at V and 7 bases at J, with 13 bases in the middle. The CDR3 DNA sequence: TGTGCCAGCAGTGCGTTATTAGGGGGTGAAAAACTGTTTTTT. Protein product: CASSALLGGEKLFF.

V is TRBV12-3 or TRBV12-4 and J is TRBJ2-1; D could derive from TRBD1 or TRBD2 (6 bases each). The CDR3 runs 15 residues. The ends were cut back, 3 bases at V and 8 bases at J, with 17 bases in the middle. CDR3 loop: CASSFWGAASYEQFF. The CDR3 DNA sequence: TGTGCCAGCAGTTTTTGGGGGGCAGCAAGCTATGAGCAGTTCTTC.

This chain connects TRBV27 to TRBJ1-6; no reliable D call. The CDR3 is 13 residues long. Germline CDR1 and CDR2: MNHEY and SMNVEV (reference sequence). V gave up 7 bases and J gave up 5 bases, with 9 bases separating them. CDR3 in DNA: TGTGCCAGCAAAACGACGGATAATTCACCCCTCCACTTT. Translation: CASKTTDNSPLHF.

J is TRBJ2-2 and V is TRBV9, with no clear D. CDR1 SGDLS and CDR2 YYNGEE come from the germline V gene. V gave up 0 bases and J gave up 1 base, with 4 bases separating them. This CDR3 has 14 residues. The CDR3 DNA sequence: TGTGCCAGCAGCGTAGGGGAGAACACCGGGGAGCTGTTTTTT. This gives the protein CASSVGENTGELFF.

This chain links TRBV3-1 with TRBJ2-5; D unresolved. The germline V gene encodes CDR1 LGHDT and CDR2 YNNKEL (reference sequence). This CDR3 region has 14 residues. V was trimmed by 1 base and J by 1 base, leaving 7 bases between them. CDR3 amino acids: CASSQATVQETQYF. In nucleotides, the CDR3 is TGTGCCAGCAGCCAAGCCACAGTCCAAGAGACCCAGTACTTC.